Below, 8 T cell receptor beta chains from the same sample are listed, as sequenced in a study of early T cells in non-severe SARS-CoV-2 infection. TCRdb called the 5' RACE reads again in MiXCR, with one record for every CDR3 protein. The sample yields roughly 29,000 distinct CDR3 sequences, around 5.3% seen once. The sample comprised whole blood. The receptors were sampled from an adult who was a healthcare worker with PCR-confirmed SARS-CoV-2 infection or an uninfected control (not recorded which).

This clonotype appeared many times. This sequence joins TRBV20-1 and TRBJ1-4; D gene unclear. V was clipped by 4 bases and J by 8 bases, with 8 bases between them. The CDR3 length is 11 residues. The germline CDR1 and CDR2 sequences are DFQATT and SNEGSKA (reference sequence). As DNA, the CDR3 is TGCAGTGCTACTTCCTCCGAAAAACTGTTTTTT. Its protein is CSATSSEKLFF.

There are many counts of this clonotype. The gene calls are TRBV4-2 and TRBJ1-4; D is possibly TRBD1 (5 bases). Looked up from germline, CDR1 is LGHNA and CDR2 is YNFKEQ. V was trimmed by 4 bases and J by 4 bases, leaving 16 bases between them. The CDR3 loop spans 16 amino acids. CDR3 amino acids: CASSPEVAGINEKLFF. The CDR3 DNA sequence: TGTGCCAGCAGCCCTGAGGTAGCAGGGATTAATGAAAAACTGTTTTTT.

This clonotype was seen at least ten times. V is TRBV4-1 and J is TRBJ1-5; the D is unclear. The germline V gene encodes CDR1 MGHRA and CDR2 YSYEKL. Between the trimmed V and J ends, which lost 3 bases and 0 bases, there was a span of 9 bases. The CDR3 has 15 amino acids. Here the CDR3 reads CASSHTDYSNQPQHF. CDR3 coding DNA: TGCGCCAGCAGCCATACAGACTATAGCAATCAGCCCCAGCATTTT.

The table lists this clonotype with many counts. This chain joins TRBV11-2 and TRBJ2-5; no clear D. The ends were cut back, 1 base at V and 5 bases at J, with 11 bases in the middle. The CDR3 extends over 14 amino acids. In germline, CDR1 is SGHAT, CDR2 FQNNGV. Here the CDR3 DNA reads TGTGCCAGCAGCTTAGGTGCAGGCATGGAGACCCAGTACTTC. Translated: CASSLGAGMETQYF. Full variable domain (missing parts from reference TRBV11-2 and TRBJ2-5): EAGVAQSPRYKIIEKRQSVAFWCNPISGHATLYWYQQILGQGPKLLIQFQNNGVVDDSQLPKDRFSAERLKGVDSTLKIQPAKLEDSAVYLCASSLGAGMETQYFGPGTRLLVL.

This clonotype appeared many times. V usage is TRBV4-2 and J usage is TRBJ1-4; D not certain. The CDR3 contains 14 residues. Trimming stripped 1 base from V and 4 bases from J, with 7 bases between. CDR1 is LGHNA, CDR2 YNFKEQ, per germline. CDR3 in DNA: TGTGCCAGCAGCCAAGGACACGGTAATGAAAAACTGTTTTTT. It translates to CASSQGHGNEKLFF.

This rearrangement joins TRBV12-3 or TRBV12-4 to TRBJ2-3, with D possibly TRBD2 on 5 matching bases. The CDR3 is 15 amino acids. V gave up 2 bases and J gave up 1 base, with 10 bases separating them. CDR3 bases: TGTGCCAGCAGTTTAATCCGGGGAGGCACAGATACGCAGTATTTT. Encoded protein: CASSLIRGGTDTQYF.

This clonotype has at least ten counts. The chain joins TRBV12-3 or TRBV12-4 to TRBJ1-1; tentatively, D is TRBD1 (5 bases). Trimming removed 6 bases at V and 1 base at J, with 15 bases between. The CDR3 length is 15 residues. For the CDR3, the DNA is TGTGCCAGCAGGGTATCGACAGTACCGAACACTGAAGCTTTCTTT. Translation gives CASRVSTVPNTEAFF.

This clonotype was counted ten times or more. The rearrangement joins TRBV5-6 to TRBJ2-1; 9 nucleotides line up with TRBD2. V was clipped by 1 base and J by 7 bases; unmatched bases: 15. The germline gives CDR1 SGHDT, CDR2 YYEEEE. The CDR3 has 18 amino acids. In DNA, the CDR3 is TGTGCCAGCAGCTTGTTCCTAGCGGGGAAGGCCCCACCGAATGAGCAGTTCTTC. Encoded protein: CASSLFLAGKAPPNEQFF.